The T cell receptor (beta chain) described here comes from a study of monozygotic twins with inflammatory bowel disease. The study's findings and limits: A reduction in TCRbeta diversity (inverse Simpson) was seen in IBD patients relative to healthy co-twins. IBD patients share fewer clonotypes with other people than healthy twins do, especially with disease activity.

Notes on this clonotype: Its antigen is unidentified.

TCRdb re-called the 5' RACE reads and gives one entry per CDR3 protein, without DNA. The sample data list 300,000 to 350,000 distinct CDR3 sequences. Germline V CDR1 and CDR2: MGHRA, YSYEKL. The CDR3 extends over 19 amino acids. Sequencing input: blood. The J gene is TRBJ2-3, the V gene TRBV4-1; the TCRdb D gene call, TRBD2, has no DNA to confirm it. The clonotype originates from a human donor with ulcerative colitis or Crohn's disease, or a healthy co-twin of an affected twin (not recorded which). CDR3 residues: CASSPNFLGLAGDSDTQYF.